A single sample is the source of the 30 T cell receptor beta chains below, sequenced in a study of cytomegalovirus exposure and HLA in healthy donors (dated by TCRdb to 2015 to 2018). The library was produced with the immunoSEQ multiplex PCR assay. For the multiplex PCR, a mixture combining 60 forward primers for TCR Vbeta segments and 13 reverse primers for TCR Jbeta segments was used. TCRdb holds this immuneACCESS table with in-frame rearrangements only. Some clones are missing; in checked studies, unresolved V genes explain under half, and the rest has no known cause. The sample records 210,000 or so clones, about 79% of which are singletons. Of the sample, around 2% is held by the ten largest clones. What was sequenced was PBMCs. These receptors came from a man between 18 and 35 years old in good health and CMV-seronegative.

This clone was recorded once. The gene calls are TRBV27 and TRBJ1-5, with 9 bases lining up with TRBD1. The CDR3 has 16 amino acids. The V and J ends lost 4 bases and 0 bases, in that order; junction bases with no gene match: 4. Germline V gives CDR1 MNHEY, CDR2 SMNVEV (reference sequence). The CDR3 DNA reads TGTGCCAGCAGTTCATTACAGGGGGCTAGCAATCAGCCCCAGCATTTT. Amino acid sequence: CASSSLQGASNQPQHF.

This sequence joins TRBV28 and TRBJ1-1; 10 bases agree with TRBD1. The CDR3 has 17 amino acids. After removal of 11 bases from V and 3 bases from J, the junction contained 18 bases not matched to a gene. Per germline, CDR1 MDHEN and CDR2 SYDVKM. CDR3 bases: TGTGCCGGCATGAAATATGAGGGGGACAGGGGTTACACTGAAGCTTTCTTT. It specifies CAGMKYEGDRGYTEAFF.

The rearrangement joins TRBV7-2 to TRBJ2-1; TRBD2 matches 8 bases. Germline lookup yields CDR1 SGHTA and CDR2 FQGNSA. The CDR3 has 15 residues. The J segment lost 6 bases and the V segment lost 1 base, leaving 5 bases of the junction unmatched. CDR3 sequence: CASSLEAGGINEQFF. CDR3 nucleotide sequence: TGTGCCAGCAGCTTAGAGGCGGGGGGTATCAATGAGCAGTTCTTC.

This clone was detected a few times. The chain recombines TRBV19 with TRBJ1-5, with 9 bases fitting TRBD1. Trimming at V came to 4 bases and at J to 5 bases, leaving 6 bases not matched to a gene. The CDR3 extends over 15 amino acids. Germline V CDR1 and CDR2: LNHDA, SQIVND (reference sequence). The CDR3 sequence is CASSTLQGADQPQHF. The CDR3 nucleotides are TGTGCCAGTAGTACCCTACAGGGGGCAGATCAGCCCCAGCATTTT.

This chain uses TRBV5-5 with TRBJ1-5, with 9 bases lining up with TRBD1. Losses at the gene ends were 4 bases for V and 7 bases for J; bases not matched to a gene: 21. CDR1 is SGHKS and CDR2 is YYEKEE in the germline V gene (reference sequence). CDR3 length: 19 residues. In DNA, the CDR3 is TGTGCCAGCAGCCAGACCTTCCGGGACAGGGTGATAAGAGGACAGCCCCAGCATTTT. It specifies CASSQTFRDRVIRGQPQHF.

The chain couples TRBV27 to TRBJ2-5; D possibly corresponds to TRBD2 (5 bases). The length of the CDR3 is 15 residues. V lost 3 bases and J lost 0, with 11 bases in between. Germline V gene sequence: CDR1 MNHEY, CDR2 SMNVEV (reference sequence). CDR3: CASSLGRSYQETQYF. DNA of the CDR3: TGTGCCAGCAGTTTGGGGAGAAGCTACCAAGAGACCCAGTACTTC.

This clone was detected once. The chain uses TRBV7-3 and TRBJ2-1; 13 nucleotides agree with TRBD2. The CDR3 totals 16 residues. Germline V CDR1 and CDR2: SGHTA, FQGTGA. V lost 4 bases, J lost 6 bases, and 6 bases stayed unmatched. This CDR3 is CASSSAGLAGLNEQFF. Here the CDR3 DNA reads TGTGCCAGCAGCTCGGCGGGACTAGCGGGACTCAATGAGCAGTTCTTC.

The CDR3 region has the DNA TGCGCCAGCAGCTCGCAGGGGATGAACACTGAAGCTTTCTTT. Its translation: CASSSQGMNTEAFF. The V call is TRBV4-3, the J call TRBJ1-1; D perhaps matches TRBD1 (6 bases). This CDR3 comprises 14 residues. Trimming left V 5 bases short and J 0 bases short, with 10 bases between. Per germline, CDR1 LGHNA and CDR2 YSLEER.

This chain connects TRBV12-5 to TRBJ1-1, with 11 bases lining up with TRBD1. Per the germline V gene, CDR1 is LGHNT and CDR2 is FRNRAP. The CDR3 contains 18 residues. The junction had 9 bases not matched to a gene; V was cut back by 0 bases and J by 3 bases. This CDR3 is CASGLVRTGGIRDTEAFF. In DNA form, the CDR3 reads TGTGCTAGTGGTTTGGTACGGACAGGGGGCATCAGGGACACTGAAGCTTTCTTT.

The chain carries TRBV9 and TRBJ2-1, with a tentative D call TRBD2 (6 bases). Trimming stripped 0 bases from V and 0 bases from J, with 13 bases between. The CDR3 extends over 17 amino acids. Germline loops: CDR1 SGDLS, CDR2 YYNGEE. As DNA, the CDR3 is TGTGCCAGCAGCGTAGATGGGGGGTCGGCCTCCTACAATGAGCAGTTCTTC. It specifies CASSVDGGSASYNEQFF.

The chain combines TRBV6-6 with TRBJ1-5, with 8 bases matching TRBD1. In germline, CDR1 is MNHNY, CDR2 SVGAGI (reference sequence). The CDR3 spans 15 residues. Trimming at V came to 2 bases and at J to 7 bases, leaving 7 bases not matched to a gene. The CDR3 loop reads CASSYKDRVGQPQHF. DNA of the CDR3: TGTGCCAGCAGTTACAAGGACAGGGTAGGGCAGCCCCAGCATTTT.

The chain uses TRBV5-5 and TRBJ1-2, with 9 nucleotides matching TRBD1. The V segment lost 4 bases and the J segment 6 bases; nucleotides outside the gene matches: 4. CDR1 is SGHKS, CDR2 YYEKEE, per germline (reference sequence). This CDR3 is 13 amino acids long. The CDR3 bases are TGTGCCAGCAGCCTACAGGGGGCTGATGGCTACACCTTC. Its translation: CASSLQGADGYTF.

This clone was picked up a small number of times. CDR3 in DNA: TGTGCCAGCAGCTTGGGACAGTCTGGGGCCAACGTCCTGACTTTC. Protein: CASSLGQSGANVLTF. The V call is TRBV7-6, the J call TRBJ2-6; 7 bases are shared with TRBD1. Unmatched junction bases numbered 0, after V lost 3 bases and J lost 1 base. Per the germline V gene, CDR1 is SGHVS and CDR2 is FNYEAQ. This CDR3 is built from 15 residues.

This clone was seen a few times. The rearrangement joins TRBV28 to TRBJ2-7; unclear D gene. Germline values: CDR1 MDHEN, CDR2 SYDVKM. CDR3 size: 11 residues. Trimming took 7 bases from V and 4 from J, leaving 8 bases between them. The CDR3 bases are TGTGCCAGCACGGAGAATTACGAGCAGTACTTC. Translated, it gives CASTENYEQYF.

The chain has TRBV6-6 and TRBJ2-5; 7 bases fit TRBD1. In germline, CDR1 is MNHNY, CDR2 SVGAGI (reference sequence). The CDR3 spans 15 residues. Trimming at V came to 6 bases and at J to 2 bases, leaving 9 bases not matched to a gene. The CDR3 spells CASSRPRDSQETQYF. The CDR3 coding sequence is TGTGCCAGCAGCCGACCCCGGGACAGTCAAGAGACCCAGTACTTC.

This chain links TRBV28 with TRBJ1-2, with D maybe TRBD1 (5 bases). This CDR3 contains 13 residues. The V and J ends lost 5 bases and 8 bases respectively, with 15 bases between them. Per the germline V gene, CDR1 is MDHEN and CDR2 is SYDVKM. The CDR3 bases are TGTGCCAGCAGTAGACCCCAGGGTAGGGGCTACACCTTC. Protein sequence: CASSRPQGRGYTF.

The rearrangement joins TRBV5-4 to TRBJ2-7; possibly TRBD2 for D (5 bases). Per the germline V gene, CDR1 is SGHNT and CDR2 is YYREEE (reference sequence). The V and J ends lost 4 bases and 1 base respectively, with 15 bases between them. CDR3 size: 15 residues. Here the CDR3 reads CASSARGPLSYEQYF. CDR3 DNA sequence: TGTGCCAGCAGCGCCAGAGGGCCCCTGTCCTACGAGCAGTACTTC. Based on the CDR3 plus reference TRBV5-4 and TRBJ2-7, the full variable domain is ETGVTQSPTHLIKTRGQQVTLRCSSQSGHNTVSWYQQALGQGPQFIFQYYREEENGRGNFPPRFSGLQFPNYSSELNVNALELDDSALYLCASSARGPLSYEQYFGPGTRLTVT.

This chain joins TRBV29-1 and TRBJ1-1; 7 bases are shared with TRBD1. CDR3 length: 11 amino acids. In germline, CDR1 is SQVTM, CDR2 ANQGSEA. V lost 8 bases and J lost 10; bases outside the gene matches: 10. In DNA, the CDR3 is TGCAGCACGGAATCGACAGGGATAGCTTTCTTT. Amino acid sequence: CSTESTGIAFF.

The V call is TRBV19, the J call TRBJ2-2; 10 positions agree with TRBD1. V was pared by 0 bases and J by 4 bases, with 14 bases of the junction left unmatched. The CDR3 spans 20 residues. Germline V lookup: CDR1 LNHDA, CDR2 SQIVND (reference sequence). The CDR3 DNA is TGTGCCAGTAGTATAGATCCGAGACAGGGGGCGGAATTCTTCACCGGGGAGCTGTTTTTT. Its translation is CASSIDPRQGAEFFTGELFF. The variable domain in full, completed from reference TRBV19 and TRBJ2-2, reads DGGITQSPKYLFRKEGQNVTLSCEQNLNHDAMYWYRQDPGQGLRLIYYSQIVNDFQKGDIAEGYSVSREKKESFPLTVTSAQKNPTAFYLCASSIDPRQGAEFFTGELFFGEGSRLTVL.

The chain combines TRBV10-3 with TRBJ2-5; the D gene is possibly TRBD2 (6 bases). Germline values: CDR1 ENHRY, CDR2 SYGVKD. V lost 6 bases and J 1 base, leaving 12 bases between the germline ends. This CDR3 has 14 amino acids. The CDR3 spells CAIRSGEVQETQYF. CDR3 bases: TGTGCCATCAGGAGTGGGGAGGTCCAAGAGACCCAGTACTTC.

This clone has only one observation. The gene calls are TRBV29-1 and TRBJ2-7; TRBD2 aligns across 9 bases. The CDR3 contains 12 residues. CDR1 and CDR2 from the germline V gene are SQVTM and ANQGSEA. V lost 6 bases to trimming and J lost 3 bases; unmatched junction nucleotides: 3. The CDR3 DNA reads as TGCAGCGTCGGGACTAGCTACTACGAGCAGTACTTC. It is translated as CSVGTSYYEQYF.

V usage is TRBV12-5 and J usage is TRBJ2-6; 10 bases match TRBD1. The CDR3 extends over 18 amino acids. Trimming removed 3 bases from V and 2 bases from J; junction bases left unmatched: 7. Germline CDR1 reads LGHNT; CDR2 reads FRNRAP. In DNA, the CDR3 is TGTGCTAGTGGTTTAGGTTCCGACAGGGGGCCTGGGGCCAACGTCCTGACTTTC. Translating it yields CASGLGSDRGPGANVLTF.

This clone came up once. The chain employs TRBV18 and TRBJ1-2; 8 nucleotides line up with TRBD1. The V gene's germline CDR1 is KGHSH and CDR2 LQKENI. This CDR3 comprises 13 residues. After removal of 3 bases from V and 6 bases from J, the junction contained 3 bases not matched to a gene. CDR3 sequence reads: CASSPTGENGYTF. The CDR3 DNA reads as TGTGCCAGCTCACCGACAGGGGAAAATGGCTACACCTTC.

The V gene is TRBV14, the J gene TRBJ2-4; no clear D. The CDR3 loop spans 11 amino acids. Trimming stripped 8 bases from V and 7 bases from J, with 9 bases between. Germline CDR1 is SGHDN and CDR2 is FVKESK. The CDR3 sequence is CASAADNIQYF. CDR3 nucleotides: TGTGCCAGCGCGGCAGATAACATTCAGTACTTC. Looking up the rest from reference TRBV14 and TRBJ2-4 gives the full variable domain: EAGVTQFPSHSVIEKGQTVTLRCDPISGHDNLYWYRRVMGKEIKFLLHFVKESKQDESGMPNNRFLAERTGGTYSTLKVQPAELEDSGVYFCASAADNIQYFGAGTRLSVL.

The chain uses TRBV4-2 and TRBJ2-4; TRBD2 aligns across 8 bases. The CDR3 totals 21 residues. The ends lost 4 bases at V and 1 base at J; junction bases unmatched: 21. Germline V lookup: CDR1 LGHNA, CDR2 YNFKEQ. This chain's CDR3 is CASSPLSLSGGGLGAKNIQYF. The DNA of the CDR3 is TGTGCCAGCAGCCCGCTGTCTCTGAGCGGGGGTGGCCTCGGGGCCAAAAACATTCAGTACTTC.

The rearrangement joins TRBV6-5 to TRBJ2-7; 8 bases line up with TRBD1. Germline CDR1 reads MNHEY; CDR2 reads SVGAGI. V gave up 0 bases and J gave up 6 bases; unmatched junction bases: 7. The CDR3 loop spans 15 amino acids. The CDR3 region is CASSYSGQGIGEQYF. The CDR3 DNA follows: TGTGCCAGCAGTTACTCTGGACAGGGCATCGGCGAGCAGTACTTC.

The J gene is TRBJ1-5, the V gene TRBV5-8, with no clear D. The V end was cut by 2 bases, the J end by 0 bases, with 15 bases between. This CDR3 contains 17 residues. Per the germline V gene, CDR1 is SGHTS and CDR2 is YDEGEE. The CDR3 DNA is TGTGCCAGCAGCTTCCTAGTCGGGAGCTATAGCAATCAGCCCCAGCATTTT. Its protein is CASSFLVGSYSNQPQHF.

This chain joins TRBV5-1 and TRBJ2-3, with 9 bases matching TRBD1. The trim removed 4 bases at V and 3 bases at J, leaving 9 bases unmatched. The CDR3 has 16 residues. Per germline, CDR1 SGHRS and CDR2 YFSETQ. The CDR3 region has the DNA TGCGCCAGCAGCAACACAGGGACAGGGCGTACAGATACGCAGTATTTT. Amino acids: CASSNTGTGRTDTQYF.

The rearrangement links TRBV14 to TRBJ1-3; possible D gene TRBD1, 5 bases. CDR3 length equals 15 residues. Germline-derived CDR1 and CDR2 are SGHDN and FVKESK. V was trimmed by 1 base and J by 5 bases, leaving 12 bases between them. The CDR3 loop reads CASSQVGAARNTIYF. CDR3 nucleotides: TGTGCCAGCAGCCAAGTTGGGGCAGCCCGAAACACCATATATTTT.

The CDR3 region is CASGGTGGRMNTEAFF. The CDR3 nucleotides read TGTGCCAGTGGGGGGACAGGGGGCCGCATGAACACTGAAGCTTTCTTT. The chain carries TRBV19 and TRBJ1-1, with 12 bases identical to TRBD1. This CDR3 is built from 16 residues. The V segment lost 8 bases and the J segment 0 bases; nucleotides outside the gene matches: 7. The germline gives CDR1 LNHDA, CDR2 SQIVND (reference sequence).